Presented here are 11 T cell receptor beta chains from one specimen sequenced in a study of HIV-infected patients and healthy controls. Whole blood was used without fractionation, so all unsorted peripheral T cells were included. Alpha and beta constant-region primers primed reverse transcription of around 500 ng RNA. Each of the alpha and beta chains got its own library through chain-specific third strand synthesis with indices. TCRdb re-called the 5' RACE reads with MiXCR, one entry per CDR3 protein. Of roughly 9,300 distinct CDR3 sequences listed, roughly a tenth are singletons. The sample in question was blood, obtained before antiretroviral therapy. These receptors came from an adult with HIV infection.

This clonotype was seen at least ten times. The chain recombines TRBV12-3 or TRBV12-4 with TRBJ2-1; D is unresolved. CDR3 length: 14 residues. Trimming removed 1 base from V and 7 bases from J, with 11 bases in between. Here the CDR3 DNA reads TGTGCCAGCAGTTTAGGTAGGATGAAAAATGAGCAGTTCTTC. It is translated as CASSLGRMKNEQFF.

This clonotype was recorded many times. V gene TRBV6-6 combines with J gene TRBJ2-1, with D perhaps assigned TRBD1 or TRBD2 (6 bases each). CDR1 is MNHNY and CDR2 is SVGAGI in the germline V gene (reference sequence). V dropped 2 bases and J dropped 1 base, with 18 bases sitting between them. The CDR3 consists of 18 residues. The DNA of the CDR3 is TGTGCCAGCAGTTACCCCCCTTATGGGGGGCTATCCTACAATGAGCAGTTCTTC. Its protein is CASSYPPYGGLSYNEQFF.

This clonotype has a count of ten or more. The chain carries TRBV12-3 or TRBV12-4 and TRBJ1-1; D perhaps matches TRBD1 (6 bases). The CDR3 contains 12 residues. Trimming removed 1 base at V and 8 bases at J, with 8 bases between. Here the CDR3 reads CASSLGTAEAFF. CDR3 DNA sequence: TGTGCCAGCAGTTTAGGGACAGCGGAAGCTTTCTTT.

In its sample, this clonotype was seen many times. A much larger clone sits a single nucleotide away, making a read error possible. The chain combines TRBV19 with TRBJ2-7; a possible D gene is TRBD1 (5 bases). CDR3 size: 13 residues. Germline lookup yields CDR1 LNHDA and CDR2 SQIVND (reference sequence). Deletions cut 10 bases from V and 3 bases from J, with 16 bases between. CDR3 sequence (DNA): TGTGCCACGAGCGTCAGGGCTGGCTACGAGCAGTACTTC. Translation gives CATSVRAGYEQYF.

In its sample, this clonotype was seen many times. The chain is built from TRBV4-1 and TRBJ2-7; a weak D match, TRBD1 (6 bases). V lost 3 bases and J 0 bases, leaving 15 bases between the germline ends. Per germline, CDR1 MGHRA and CDR2 YSYEKL. This CDR3 comprises 16 residues. The CDR3 sequence: CASSHWDTRSSYEQYF. CDR3 DNA: TGCGCCAGCAGCCATTGGGACACGAGGAGCTCCTACGAGCAGTACTTC.

This clonotype appeared many times. V and J are TRBV2 and TRBJ2-3; a possible D gene is TRBD1 (6 bases). The CDR3 spans 14 residues. Trimming removed 5 bases at V and 5 bases at J, with 14 bases between. Germline CDR1 is SNHLY and CDR2 is FYNNEI. The CDR3 here is CASSWTAGGDTQYF. DNA for the CDR3: TGTGCCAGCAGTTGGACAGCCGGTGGAGATACGCAGTATTTT.

The CDR3 nucleotides are TGTGCCAGCAGCTATGTGGCCGGCTCCTACAATGAGCAGTTCTTC. Protein: CASSYVAGSYNEQFF. J is TRBJ2-1 and V is TRBV7-6; no definite D call. Germline values: CDR1 SGHVS, CDR2 FNYEAQ. With 4 bases removed from V and 0 bases from J, the gap between germline ends came to 10 bases. The CDR3 consists of 15 residues.

This clonotype was observed at least ten times. The chain has TRBV7-2 and TRBJ1-2; 7 bases map to TRBD1. Trimming removed 0 bases from V and 4 bases from J; junction bases left unmatched: 11. Germline V lookup: CDR1 SGHTA, CDR2 FQGNSA. CDR3 size: 17 residues. CDR3 sequence: CASSLAIDRTGTYGYTF. The CDR3 region has the DNA TGTGCCAGCAGCTTAGCGATTGATCGGACAGGAACCTATGGCTACACCTTC.

This clonotype was counted ten times or more. The gene calls are TRBV2 and TRBJ2-3; D is possibly TRBD1 (6 bases). CDR1 SNHLY and CDR2 FYNNEI come from the germline V gene. Trimming removed 6 bases at V and 4 bases at J, with 14 bases between. This CDR3 has 14 amino acids. For the CDR3, the DNA is TGTGCCAGCAGAGATAACAGGGATGCAGATACGCAGTATTTT. Translated, it gives CASRDNRDADTQYF.

This clonotype was observed many times. This chain links TRBV5-5 with TRBJ2-3, with 7 nucleotides matching TRBD1. CDR3 length: 15 residues. V dropped 4 bases and J dropped 2; count of bases not matched to a gene: 7. Germline loops: CDR1 SGHKS, CDR2 YYEKEE (reference sequence). Here the CDR3 reads CASSPGGITTDTQYF. The CDR3 DNA reads TGTGCCAGCAGCCCAGGGGGAATCACCACAGATACGCAGTATTTT.

This clonotype showed up many times. This rearrangement joins TRBV4-2 to TRBJ2-5; 7 nucleotides agree with TRBD1. This CDR3 contains 16 residues. Germline V gene sequence: CDR1 LGHNA, CDR2 YNFKEQ. With V trimmed by 0 bases and J by 3 bases, 7 bases remained unmatched. The CDR3 here is CASSQDNRQGKETQYF. The CDR3 DNA sequence: TGTGCCAGCAGCCAAGATAACCGACAGGGAAAAGAGACCCAGTACTTC.